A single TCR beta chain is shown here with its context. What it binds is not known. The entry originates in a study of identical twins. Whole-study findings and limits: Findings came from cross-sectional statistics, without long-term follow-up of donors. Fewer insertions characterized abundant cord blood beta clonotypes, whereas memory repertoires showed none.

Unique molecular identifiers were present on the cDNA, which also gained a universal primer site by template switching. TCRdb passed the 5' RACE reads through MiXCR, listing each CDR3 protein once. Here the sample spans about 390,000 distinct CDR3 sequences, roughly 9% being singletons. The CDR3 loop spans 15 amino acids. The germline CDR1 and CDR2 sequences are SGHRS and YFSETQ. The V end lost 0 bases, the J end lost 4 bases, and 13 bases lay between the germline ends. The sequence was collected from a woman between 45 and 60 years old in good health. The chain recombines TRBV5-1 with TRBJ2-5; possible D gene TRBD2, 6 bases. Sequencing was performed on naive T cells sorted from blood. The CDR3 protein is CASSLGLTRSETQYF. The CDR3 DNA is TGCGCCAGCAGCTTGGGGTTGACTAGATCAGAGACCCAGTACTTC.